This note documents a single T cell receptor beta chain sequence. Its antigen remains unknown. The entry originates in a study of PD-1 blockade in classical Hodgkin lymphoma. Study results and limitations: Still unresolved is the cause of the repertoire differences, which may be disease activity or prior therapy.

Relapse was seen in all patients after autologous stem cell transplantation, and brentuximab vedotin exposure was variable. Magnetic negative selection of thawed PBMCs was the method by which CD4+ T cells were purified. Libraries were prepared by immunoSEQ multiplex PCR; TCRdb keeps only in-frame clonotypes and omits some of them. The table shows tens of thousands of clones, with about three quarters occurring only once. Trimming shortened V by 5 bases and J by 0 bases, and 19 bases separated the two germline ends. Germline V CDR1 and CDR2: SGHNT, YENEEA. CDR3 size: 17 residues. The TCR was taken from a human donor with classical Hodgkin lymphoma. The input for sequencing was CD4+ T cells from blood, taken at baseline. The chain carries TRBV11-3 and TRBJ1-2, with unresolved D. CDR3 in amino acids: CASSPGPRRESNYGYTF. For the CDR3, the DNA is TGTGCCAGCAGCCCGGGCCCCCGCAGAGAATCTAACTATGGCTACACCTTC.